Sequencing of this T cell receptor (beta chain) was carried out in a study of OX40 agonist ivuxolimab in advanced cancers. About the study: Mean age approximately 59 years, range about 20 to 79; around 80% male. Patients with prior anti-PD-1, anti-PD-L1 or anti-CTLA-4 therapy were eligible; approximately 40% had some. General study points: Clones of CD4+ and CD8+ blood T cells grew by week 6 at doses of 0.1 to 3.0 mg/kg. At 0.1-3.0 mg/kg, partial responders had clonal expansion among the lowest observed.

V lost 5 bases to trimming and J lost 2 bases; unmatched junction nucleotides: 4. Per the germline V gene, CDR1 is SGHTA and CDR2 is FQGNSA. The CDR3 is 14 residues long. Data came from immunoSEQ multiplex PCR; TCRdb stores just in-frame clones and leaves some out. The sample shows about 71,000 clones, approximately 86% of them seen only once. Concerning this clone itself: Its antigen remains unidentified.

Sequencing used CD4+ or CD8+ T cells sorted from blood, obtained in a trial of the OX40 agonist ivuxolimab. This TCR came from an adult with an advanced solid tumor such as melanoma, head and neck, liver or kidney cancer. The chain carries TRBV7-2 and TRBJ2-3, with 7 bases matching TRBD2. The CDR3 sequence: CASSTSGTTDTQYF. As DNA, the CDR3 is TGTGCCAGCAGCACAAGCGGGACCACAGATACGCAGTATTTT.